These 18 T cell receptor beta chains share one sample of origin, sequenced in a study of control samples from healthy donors and cancer patients. Only in-frame clones appear in the TCRdb table, and some are missing; sequencing was by immunoSEQ multiplex PCR. The table includes some 71,000 clones, around nine tenths detected once. The specimen sequenced was PBMCs. All receptors derive from a man aged 55 to 70 with colorectal cancer.

The V call is TRBV6-2 or TRBV6-3, the J call TRBJ2-5, with 14 bases aligning to TRBD2. This CDR3 is 17 amino acids long. The germline V gene encodes CDR1 MNHEY and CDR2 SVGEGT. The trim removed 2 bases at V and 4 bases at J, leaving 6 bases unmatched. CDR3 in DNA: TGTGCCAGCAGTTACCGGACTAGCGGGGGGTCCAGAGAGACCCAGTACTTC. It codes for CASSYRTSGGSRETQYF.

The chain employs TRBV5-1 and TRBJ2-3; no definite D call. V was clipped by 0 bases and J by 4 bases, with 6 bases between them. Germline lookup yields CDR1 SGHRS and CDR2 YFSETQ. This CDR3 comprises 13 residues. The CDR3 reads CASSLGPADTQYF. The CDR3 DNA follows: TGCGCCAGCAGCTTGGGGCCGGCAGATACGCAGTATTTT.

The V and J genes are TRBV28 and TRBJ2-7; 8 nucleotides align to TRBD2. Germline CDR1 is MDHEN and CDR2 is SYDVKM. This CDR3 is 13 amino acids long. The V gene end was trimmed by 6 bases and the J gene end by 6 bases; junction bases not matched to a gene: 7. CDR3 sequence (DNA): TGTGCCAGCAGGCCCGGGGGGGGGTCCGAGCAGTACTTC. Amino acids: CASRPGGGSEQYF. Using reference TRBV28 and TRBJ2-7 for the parts outside the CDR3, the full variable domain is DVKVTQSSRYLVKRTGEKVFLECVQDMDHENMFWYRQDPGLGLRLIYFSYDVKMKEKGDIPEGYSVSREKKERFSLILESASTNQTSMYLCASRPGGGSEQYFGPGTRLTVT.

The rearrangement links TRBV7-2 to TRBJ1-2, with 10 bases matching TRBD1. Germline trimming cut 4 bases from V and 7 bases from J; bases unmatched to any gene: 6. The CDR3 loop spans 14 amino acids. CDR1 SGHTA and CDR2 FQGNSA come from the germline V gene. The CDR3 region has the DNA TGTGCCAGCAGCTCCGGGACAGGGGACAGTGGCTACACCTTC. The encoded protein is CASSSGTGDSGYTF.

This clone has just one count. The DNA of the CDR3 is TGTGCCAGCAGCCAATCCTACAACCCCACCGGGGAGCTGTTTTTT. Protein product: CASSQSYNPTGELFF. This chain connects TRBV16 to TRBJ2-2; D gene ambiguous. Germline V gene lookup returns CDR1 KGHSY and CDR2 FQNENV. Trimming removed 0 bases at V and 4 bases at J, with 9 bases between. This CDR3 has 15 residues.

The rearrangement links TRBV6-2 or TRBV6-3 to TRBJ2-3; 7 bases are a match to TRBD1. V shed 7 bases, J shed 2 bases, and the junction held 9 bases outside the gene matches. CDR3 length: 15 amino acids. Per the germline V gene, CDR1 is MNHEY and CDR2 is SVGEGT. The CDR3 protein is CASTPGTEITDTQYF. In nucleotides, the CDR3 is TGTGCCAGCACCCCCGGGACAGAGATCACAGATACGCAGTATTTT.

The chain recombines TRBV28 with TRBJ1-4; tentatively, D is TRBD1 (5 bases). The V gene lost 4 bases and the J gene lost 8 bases, with 17 bases spanning the gap. CDR3 length equals 15 residues. The V gene's germline CDR1 is MDHEN and CDR2 SYDVKM. This chain's CDR3 is CASSSTNGRGEKLFF. The DNA for the CDR3 is TGTGCCAGCAGTTCAACCAACGGACGGGGGGAAAAACTGTTTTTT. The complete variable domain, with remaining parts taken from reference TRBV28 and TRBJ1-4, reads DVKVTQSSRYLVKRTGEKVFLECVQDMDHENMFWYRQDPGLGLRLIYFSYDVKMKEKGDIPEGYSVSREKKERFSLILESASTNQTSMYLCASSSTNGRGEKLFFGSGTQLSVL.

CDR3 protein: CASSLPSTDTQYF. CDR3 DNA: TGTGCCAGCAGCTTACCAAGCACAGATACGCAGTATTTT. The rearrangement joins TRBV11-2 to TRBJ2-3; D is undetermined. The CDR3 is made up of 13 amino acids. CDR1 SGHAT and CDR2 FQNNGV come from the germline V gene. V was clipped by 2 bases and J by 0 bases, with 3 bases between them.

This clone was seen a single time. This sequence joins TRBV30 and TRBJ1-1; D ambiguous. The length of the CDR3 is 12 residues. Germline V gene sequence: CDR1 GTSNPN, CDR2 SVGIG (reference sequence). V was pared by 2 bases and J by 0 bases, with 4 bases between. DNA for the CDR3: TGTGCCTGGAGTTGGCTGAACACTGAAGCTTTCTTT. Translation: CAWSWLNTEAFF.

This sequence joins TRBV5-5 and TRBJ1-4; tentative D call: TRBD1 (6 bases). Trimming stripped 0 bases from V and 12 bases from J, with 9 bases between. This CDR3 contains 12 residues. From germline, CDR1 is SGHKS and CDR2 YYEKEE (reference sequence). The CDR3 DNA is TGTGCCAGCAGCTTGGACAGGGTAGAACTGTTTTTT. As protein: CASSLDRVELFF. The whole variable domain, filled in from reference TRBV5-5 and TRBJ1-4, reads DAGVTQSPTHLIKTRGQQVTLRCSPISGHKSVSWYQQVLGQGPQFIFQYYEKEERGRGNFPDRFSARQFPNYSSELNVNALLLGDSALYLCASSLDRVELFFGSGTQLSVL.

V usage is TRBV12-3 or TRBV12-4 and J usage is TRBJ2-7, with 8 nucleotides matching TRBD1. The CDR3 covers 13 residues. V dropped 6 bases and J dropped 3; count of bases not matched to a gene: 4. CDR3 coding DNA: TGTGCCAGCAGCAAGGGACAGGACTACGAGCAGTACTTC. Protein sequence: CASSKGQDYEQYF.

This rearrangement joins TRBV19 to TRBJ1-1; no clear D gene. There are 15 residues in the CDR3. CDR1 and CDR2 from the germline V gene are LNHDA and SQIVND (reference sequence). V was trimmed by 4 bases and J by 5 bases, leaving 17 bases between them. DNA for the CDR3: TGTGCCAGTAGTAACGGGCAGCTTCAGCATACTGAAGCTTTCTTT. It is translated as CASSNGQLQHTEAFF.

This clone was seen a handful of times. This chain links TRBV6-1 with TRBJ1-2, with TRBD1 as a possible D gene (6 bases). CDR1 and CDR2 (germline): MNHNS, SASEGT. Trimming took off 3 bases at V and 0 bases at J, with 11 bases between the two ends. The CDR3 has 15 residues. CDR3 region: CASSEGGAPNYGYTF. The CDR3 nucleotides read TGTGCCAGCAGTGAGGGGGGGGCCCCTAACTATGGCTACACCTTC.

The chain joins TRBV19 to TRBJ2-5, with D possibly matching TRBD2 (6 bases). The CDR3 spans 14 residues. The germline gives CDR1 LNHDA, CDR2 SQIVND (reference sequence). V lost 3 bases and J lost 5, with 13 bases in between. CDR3 protein: CASSIGEVWETQYF. For the CDR3, the DNA is TGTGCCAGTAGTATCGGGGAGGTTTGGGAGACCCAGTACTTC.

The V call is TRBV10-3, the J call TRBJ2-3; 15 bases line up with TRBD2. Germline-derived CDR1 and CDR2 are ENHRY and SYGVKD. This CDR3 has 15 residues. The V segment lost 10 bases and the J segment 6 bases; nucleotides outside the gene matches: 8. The CDR3 spells CATRTSGGALDTQYF. The CDR3 DNA reads TGTGCCACCCGGACTAGCGGGGGGGCCTTGGATACGCAGTATTTT.

This clone was detected only a few times. The genes are TRBV7-8 and TRBJ2-5, with TRBD2 matching 7 bases. J was trimmed by 1 base and V by 7 bases; bases with no gene match: 6. The CDR3 runs 14 residues. Germline-derived CDR1 and CDR2 are SGHVS and FQNEAQ. CDR3 nucleotides: TGTGCCAGCACCGAACCGGGGGGCCAAGAGACCCAGTACTTC. It translates to CASTEPGGQETQYF.

This chain links TRBV5-1 with TRBJ2-2; 7 bases match TRBD2. Germline CDR1 is SGHRS and CDR2 is YFSETQ. The CDR3 runs to 16 residues. J lost 2 bases, V lost 2 bases, and 6 bases had no gene match. Written as DNA, the CDR3 is TGCGCCAGCAGCTTCCCACCTAGCGGAAACACCGGGGAGCTGTTTTTT. It yields the protein CASSFPPSGNTGELFF.

This chain links TRBV7-6 with TRBJ2-5; D unclear. Germline V gene data show CDR1 as SGHVS and CDR2 as FNYEAQ. Trimming stripped 4 bases from V and 0 bases from J, with 0 bases between. CDR3 length: 11 residues. The CDR3: CASSYQETQYF. In nucleotides, the CDR3 is TGTGCCAGCAGCTACCAAGAGACCCAGTACTTC.